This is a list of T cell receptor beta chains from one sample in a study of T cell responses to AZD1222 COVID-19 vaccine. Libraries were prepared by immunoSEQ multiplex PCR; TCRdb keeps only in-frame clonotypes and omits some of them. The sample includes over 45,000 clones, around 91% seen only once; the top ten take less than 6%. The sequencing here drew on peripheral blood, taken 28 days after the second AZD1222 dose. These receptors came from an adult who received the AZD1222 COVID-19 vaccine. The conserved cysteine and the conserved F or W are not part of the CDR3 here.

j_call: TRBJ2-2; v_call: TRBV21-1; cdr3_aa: ARDLNTGELF
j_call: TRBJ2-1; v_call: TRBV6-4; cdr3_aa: ASSLAGGGSNEQF
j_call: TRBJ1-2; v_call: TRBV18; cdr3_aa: ASSPGSRRTFYGYT
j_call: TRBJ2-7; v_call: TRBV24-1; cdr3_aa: ATRNRFYEQY
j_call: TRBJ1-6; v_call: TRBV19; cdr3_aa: ASKERGISPLH
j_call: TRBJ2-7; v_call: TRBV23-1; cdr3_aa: ASSHPRTAGYEQY
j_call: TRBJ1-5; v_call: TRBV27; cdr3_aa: ASRLQGNQPQH
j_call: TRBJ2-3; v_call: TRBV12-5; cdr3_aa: ASGGGTSSTDTQY
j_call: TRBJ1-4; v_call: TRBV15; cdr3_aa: ATSVQGGRWVKLF
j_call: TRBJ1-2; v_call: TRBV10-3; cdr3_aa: AITGEANYGYT
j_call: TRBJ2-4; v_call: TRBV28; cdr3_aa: ASSPLGGAWDIQY
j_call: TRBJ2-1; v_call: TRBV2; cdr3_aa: ASCSGSYNEQF
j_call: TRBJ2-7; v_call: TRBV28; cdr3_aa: ATSGLPYEQY
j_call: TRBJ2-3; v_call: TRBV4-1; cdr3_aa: ASSQDFTTGLGTDTQY
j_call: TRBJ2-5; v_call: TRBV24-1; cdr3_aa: ATSDLTGETQY
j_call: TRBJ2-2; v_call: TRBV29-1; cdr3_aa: SVAGTNTGELF
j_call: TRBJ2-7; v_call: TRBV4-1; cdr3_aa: ASSQGIGKAHEQY
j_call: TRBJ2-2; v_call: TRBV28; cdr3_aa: ASSSPSSGRGNTGELF
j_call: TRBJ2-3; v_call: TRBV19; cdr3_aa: ASIEDRGGPDTQY
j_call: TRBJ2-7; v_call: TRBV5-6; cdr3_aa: ASSLLAEGSYEQY
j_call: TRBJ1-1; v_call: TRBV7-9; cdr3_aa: ASSSSNRVNTEAF
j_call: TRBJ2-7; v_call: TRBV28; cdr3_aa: ASSFAGGSYEQY
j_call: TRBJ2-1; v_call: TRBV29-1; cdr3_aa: SVEGLAGASYNEQF
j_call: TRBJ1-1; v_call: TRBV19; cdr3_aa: ASSTTGGAAF
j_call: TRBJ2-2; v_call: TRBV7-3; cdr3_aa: ASSQQGQGTGELF
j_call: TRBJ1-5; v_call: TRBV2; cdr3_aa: ASSEGRQGLRGPQH
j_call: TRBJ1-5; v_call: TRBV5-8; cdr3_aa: ASSTGDVAGQPQH
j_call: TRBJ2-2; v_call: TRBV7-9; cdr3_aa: ASQPPGDTGELF
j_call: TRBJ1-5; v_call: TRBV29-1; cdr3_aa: SVTGQGNQPQH
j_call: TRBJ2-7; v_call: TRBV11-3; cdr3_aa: ASSLGVSGNQY
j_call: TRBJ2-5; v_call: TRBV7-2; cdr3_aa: ASRSGQGGWETQY
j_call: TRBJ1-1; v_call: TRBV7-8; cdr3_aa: ASSFTSPGQGDTEAF
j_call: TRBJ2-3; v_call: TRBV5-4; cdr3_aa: ASSPRTSGGTDTQY
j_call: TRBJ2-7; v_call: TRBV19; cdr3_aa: ASQRGRSYEQY
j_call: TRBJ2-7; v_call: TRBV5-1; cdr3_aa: ASSWGGTSGKYEQY
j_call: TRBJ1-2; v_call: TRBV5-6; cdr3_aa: ASSGRDRGYGYT
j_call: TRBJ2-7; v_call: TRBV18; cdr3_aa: ASSPRQGYYEQY
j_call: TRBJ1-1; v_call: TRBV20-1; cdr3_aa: SPGGITAF
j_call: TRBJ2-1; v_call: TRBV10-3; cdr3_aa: ASETEDSYNEQF
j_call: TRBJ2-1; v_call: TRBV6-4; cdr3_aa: ASSDGYNEQF
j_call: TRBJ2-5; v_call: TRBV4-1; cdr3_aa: ASSQGLRQETQY
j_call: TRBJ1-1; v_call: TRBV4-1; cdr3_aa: ASSLDGGTEAF
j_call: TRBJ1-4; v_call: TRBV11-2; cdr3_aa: ASSLKGKRGEKLF
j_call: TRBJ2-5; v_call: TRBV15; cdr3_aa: ATSRDVTGGGETQY
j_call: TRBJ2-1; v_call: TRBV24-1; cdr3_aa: ATSDPPGLAGGGRNEQF
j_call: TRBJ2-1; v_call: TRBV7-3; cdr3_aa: ASSPDQSEQF
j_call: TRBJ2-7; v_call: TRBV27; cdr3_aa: ASSFSGRIAGYEQY
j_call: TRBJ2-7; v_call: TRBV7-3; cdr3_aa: ASSLRGQRGAEQY
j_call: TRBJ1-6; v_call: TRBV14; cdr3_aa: ASSQLRGRPLH
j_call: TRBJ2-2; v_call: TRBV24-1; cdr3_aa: ATSDFYPRGTGELF
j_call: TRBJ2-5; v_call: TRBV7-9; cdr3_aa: ASSLQGRLQETQY
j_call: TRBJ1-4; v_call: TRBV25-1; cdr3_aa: ASNRGHEKLF
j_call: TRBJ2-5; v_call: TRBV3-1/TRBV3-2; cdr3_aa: ASSQDYTGQETQY
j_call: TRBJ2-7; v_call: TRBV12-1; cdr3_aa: ASSLEERGAYEQY
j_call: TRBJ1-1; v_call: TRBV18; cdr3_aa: ASSPGGDTEAF
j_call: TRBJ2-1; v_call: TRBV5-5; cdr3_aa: ASQVVGRDFDEQF